This TCR beta chain was captured in a study of T cells in Graves' hyperthyroidism and ophthalmopathy. General observations from the study: A model built on 13 V-J features separated ophthalmopathy from stable hyperthyroidism. Most clonotypes expanded in the thyroid (above 0.001) were also present in blood.

What was amplified from RNA transcripts were TCR beta CDR3 regions. When the TCR CDR3 underwent first-round RT-PCR, the HTBI primer set was used. TCRdb re-derived calls from the multiplex PCR reads in MiXCR, one entry per CDR3 protein. The repertoire holds around 300,000 distinct CDR3 sequences, with approximately 13% as singletons. Reasons for excluding patients were uncontrolled infection, other autoimmune disease, pregnancy or lactation. Ten or more counts support this clonotype. The antigen is not known. The V end was cut by 4 bases, the J end by 4 bases, with 17 bases between. Germline V gene data show CDR1 as LNHDA and CDR2 as SQIVND (reference sequence). This CDR3 spans 16 amino acids.

The sequenced sample consisted of blood. V and J are TRBV19 and TRBJ1-5; D perhaps matches TRBD1 (6 bases). This sequence originates from a woman aged 40 to 50 with Graves' ophthalmopathy. The CDR3 loop reads CASSRDTRSNNQPQHF. The CDR3 nucleotides are TGTGCCAGTAGTAGGGACACCCGTTCGAATAATCAGCCCCAGCATTTT. The entire variable domain, with the rest obtained from reference TRBV19 and TRBJ1-5, is as follows: DGGITQSPKYLFRKEGQNVTLSCEQNLNHDAMYWYRQDPGQGLRLIYYSQIVNDFQKGDIAEGYSVSREKKESFPLTVTSAQKNPTAFYLCASSRDTRSNNQPQHFGDGTRLSIL.